These T cell receptor beta chains were read from a single sample in a study of blood T cell repertoires in COVID-19. Using immunoSEQ multiplex PCR, the repertoire was profiled, and TCRdb retains in-frame clones only, with some absent. The sample consists of 100,000 or so clones, 85% to 90% of them appearing once. Sequencing was carried out using peripheral blood. All receptors derive from a man in his fifties or sixties with acute or convalescent COVID-19. Both conserved end residues are trimmed from each CDR3.

j_call v_call cdr3_aa
TRBJ2-7 TRBV27 ASSLIPGQGFTYEQY
TRBJ1-2 TRBV18 ASWKDRGNYGYT
TRBJ1-6 TRBV5-4 ASSLAAGAGSPLH
TRBJ2-1 TRBV9 ASPQAYNEQF
TRBJ2-7 TRBV5-1 ASSFAGTYEQY
TRBJ2-7 TRBV6-5 ASSYSTRVYEQY
TRBJ1-3 TRBV6-5 ASSITGLSGNTIY
TRBJ1-1 TRBV19 ASSTRTGRSIMDTEAF
TRBJ2-3 TRBV10-1 ASSESWQGGTQY
TRBJ2-5 TRBV6-1 ASSEVRELGVLETQY
TRBJ2-7 TRBV27 ASSLQPGTSVYEQY
TRBJ2-7 TRBV27 ASRHRGLAVVRGYEQY
TRBJ1-1 TRBV6-5 ASSYSSGTGFTEAF
TRBJ2-5 TRBV7-3 ASSPSYQQETQY
TRBJ2-7 TRBV6-5 ASSYFPRSPTYEQY
TRBJ2-3 TRBV7-6 ASSSKQGADTQY
TRBJ2-5 TRBV5-1 ASSGTSGWYQETQY